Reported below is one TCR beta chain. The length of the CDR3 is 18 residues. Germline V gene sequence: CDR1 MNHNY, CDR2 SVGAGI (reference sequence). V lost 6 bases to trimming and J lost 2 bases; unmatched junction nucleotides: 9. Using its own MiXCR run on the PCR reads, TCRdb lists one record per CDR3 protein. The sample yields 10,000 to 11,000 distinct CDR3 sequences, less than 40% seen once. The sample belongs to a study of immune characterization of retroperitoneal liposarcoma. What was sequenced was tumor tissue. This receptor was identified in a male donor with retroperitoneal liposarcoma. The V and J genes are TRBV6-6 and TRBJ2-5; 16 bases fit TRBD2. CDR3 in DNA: TGTGCCAGCAGGGGGACTAGCGGGAGGGGGGGGGGGCAAGAGACCCAGTACTTC. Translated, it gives CASRGTSGRGGGQETQYF.